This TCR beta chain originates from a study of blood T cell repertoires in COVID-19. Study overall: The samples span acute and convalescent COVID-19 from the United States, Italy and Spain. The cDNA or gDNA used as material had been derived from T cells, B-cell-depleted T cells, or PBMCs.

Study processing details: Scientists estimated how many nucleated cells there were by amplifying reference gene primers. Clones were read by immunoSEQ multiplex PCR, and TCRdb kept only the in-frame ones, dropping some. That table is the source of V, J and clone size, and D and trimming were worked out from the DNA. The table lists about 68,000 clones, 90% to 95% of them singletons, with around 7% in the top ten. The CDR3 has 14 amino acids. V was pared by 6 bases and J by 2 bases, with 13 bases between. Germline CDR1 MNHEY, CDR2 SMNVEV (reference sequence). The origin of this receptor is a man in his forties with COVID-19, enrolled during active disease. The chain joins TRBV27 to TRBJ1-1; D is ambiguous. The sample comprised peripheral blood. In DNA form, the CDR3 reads TGTGCCAGCAGGGACTTGGTGCTTAACACTGAAGCTTTCTTT. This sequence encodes CASRDLVLNTEAFF.